This is a list of T cell receptor beta chains from one sample in a study of human T cells and chemical hapten exposure. TCRdb processed the RACE reads anew with MiXCR; each CDR3 protein has one entry. Among approximately 400,000 distinct CDR3 sequences, approximately 5.1% were seen once, and the ten largest hold 2% to 3%. Specimen: whole blood, collected in connection with sensitization to the hapten diphenylcyclopropenone (DPC). The origin of the receptors is a woman aged 50 to 60 with alopecia areata. Some clones in this sample may be carry-over from other donors' samples. The CDR3 runs from the conserved cysteine through the conserved F or W. Fields, in order: V gene, D gene, J gene, clone size, CDR3 protein, CDR3 DNA. The D gene is left open where the match is weak. Clone size is shown for a subset of rows, as once, few, many or a class of expanded clone.

TRBV12-3/TRBV12-4	NA	TRBJ1-1	many	CASSPGWPNTEAFF	TGTGCCAGCAGTCCCGGATGGCCGAACACTGAAGCTTTCTTT
TRBV20-1	TRBD2	TRBJ2-1	NA	CSAISGGGHNEQFF	TGCAGTGCTATTAGCGGGGGAGGCCACAATGAGCAGTTCTTC
TRBV14	TRBD2	TRBJ2-1	many	CASSQDRPSGRYWDEQFF	TGTGCCAGCAGCCAAGATCGGCCTAGCGGGAGGTATTGGGATGAGCAGTTCTTC
TRBV20-1	TRBD2	TRBJ2-3	many	CSAGPSSGSRYTQYF	TGCAGTGCTGGACCTTCTAGCGGGAGTCGGTATACGCAGTATTTT
TRBV13	TRBD2	TRBJ2-3	NA	CASSSRGGSDTQYF	TGTGCCAGCAGCTCCCGCGGGGGGTCAGATACGCAGTATTTT
TRBV12-3/TRBV12-4	TRBD2	TRBJ2-5	many	CASSFGGGAETQYF	TGTGCCAGCAGTTTTGGCGGGGGGGCAGAGACCCAGTACTTC
TRBV7-3	TRBD1	TRBJ2-7	many	CASSPSGTGYEQYF	TGTGCCAGCAGCCCTTCTGGGACAGGATACGAGCAGTACTTC
TRBV10-2	NA	TRBJ1-1	few	CASSRGDWAEAFF	TGCGCCAGCAGTAGGGGGGACTGGGCTGAAGCTTTCTTT
TRBV4-1	TRBD2	TRBJ2-3	many	CASSFGTSGGASTDTQYF	TGCGCCAGCAGCTTCGGGACTAGCGGGGGGGCTAGCACAGATACGCAGTATTTT
TRBV5-1	TRBD1	TRBJ1-2	few	CASSSADRVYGYTF	TGCGCCAGCAGCTCCGCGGACAGGGTCTATGGCTACACCTTC
TRBV20-1	NA	TRBJ2-6	few	CSARDHRGANVLTF	TGCAGTGCTAGAGATCATCGAGGGGCCAACGTCCTGACTTTC
TRBV7-9	TRBD2	TRBJ2-1	many	CASTEHGGLAGSNEQFF	TGTGCCAGCACCGAGCACGGTGGACTAGCGGGGTCAAATGAGCAGTTCTTC
TRBV9	NA	TRBJ2-1	few	CASSAPDWHNEQFF	TGTGCCAGCAGCGCGCCGGACTGGCACAATGAGCAGTTCTTC
TRBV29-1	NA	TRBJ2-4	NA	CIVEGRGVNIQYF	TGCATCGTTGAGGGGCGAGGAGTAAACATTCAGTACTTC
TRBV12-3/TRBV12-4	NA	TRBJ1-5	few	CASSLADKGAQHF	TGTGCCAGCAGTTTAGCGGACAAAGGGGCCCAGCATTTT
TRBV29-1	NA	TRBJ2-1	many	CSVGNYNEQFF	TGCAGCGTGGGGAATTACAATGAGCAGTTCTTC
TRBV7-9	NA	TRBJ2-3	NA	CASRTDGADTQYF	TGTGCCAGCAGAACCGACGGGGCAGATACGCAGTATTTT
TRBV9	NA	TRBJ2-1	many	CASSVSHRRGYGDEQFF	TGTGCCAGCAGCGTATCGCACCGTAGGGGGTATGGAGATGAGCAGTTCTTC
TRBV6-2/TRBV6-3	NA	TRBJ1-1	many	CASSYAGTEAFF	TGTGCCAGCAGTTACGCCGGCACTGAAGCTTTCTTT
TRBV20-1	TRBD2	TRBJ2-7	NA	CSARRLAGNEQYF	TGCAGTGCCCGAAGACTAGCGGGTAACGAGCAGTACTTC
TRBV2	NA	TRBJ2-7	few	CASSDPFRADSYEQYF	TGTGCCAGCAGTGATCCGTTCAGGGCCGACTCCTACGAGCAGTACTTC
TRBV10-1	NA	TRBJ1-2	few	CASSDDQGRGYTF	TGCGCCAGCAGTGATGACCAGGGGAGAGGCTACACCTTC
TRBV2	TRBD1	TRBJ1-1	NA	CASVTGQKNTEAFF	TGTGCCAGCGTAACGGGACAGAAGAACACTGAAGCTTTCTTT
TRBV3-1	TRBD2	TRBJ2-5	few	CASSHQALLAGGRETQYF	TGTGCCAGCAGCCATCAGGCCCTCCTAGCGGGGGGGCGAGAGACCCAGTACTTC
TRBV6-2/TRBV6-3	TRBD1	TRBJ1-5	NA	CASIDPGGQPQHF	TGTGCCAGCATCGACCCAGGGGGTCAGCCCCAGCATTTT
TRBV11-2	NA	TRBJ2-1	NA	CASSYGRDSQQFF	TGTGCCAGCAGCTATGGGCGGGACAGCCAGCAGTTCTTC
TRBV6-2/TRBV6-3	TRBD1	TRBJ1-4	few	CASSFLWDRGREKLFF	TGTGCCAGCAGTTTTCTCTGGGACAGGGGGCGCGAAAAACTGTTTTTT
TRBV28	NA	TRBJ1-5	many	CASRRQLLNQPQHF	TGTGCCAGCAGACGACAGCTATTAAATCAGCCCCAGCATTTT
TRBV7-2	NA	TRBJ2-1	many	CASSRQVANEQFF	TGTGCCAGCAGCCGCCAGGTAGCCAATGAGCAGTTCTTC
TRBV6-2/TRBV6-3	TRBD1	TRBJ1-5	few	CASRTTGPDQPQHF	TGTGCCAGCAGGACGACAGGGCCTGATCAGCCCCAGCATTTT
TRBV5-4	TRBD2	TRBJ2-5	few	CASSLPTSGRAQETQYF	TGTGCCAGCAGCTTGCCGACTAGCGGGAGGGCCCAAGAGACCCAGTACTTC
TRBV13	TRBD2	TRBJ2-1	many	CASSLGSGAYNEQFF	TGTGCCAGCAGCTTAGGGAGCGGGGCGTACAATGAGCAGTTCTTC
TRBV28	NA	TRBJ2-3	few	CASSFSEPDTQYF	TGTGCCAGCAGTTTTAGCGAACCAGATACGCAGTATTTT
TRBV19	TRBD2	TRBJ2-3	few	CASSMIAGGTRTQYF	TGTGCCAGTAGTATGATAGCGGGAGGGACGCGTACGCAGTATTTT
TRBV25-1	NA	TRBJ1-2	NA	CASSEVGGMDYGYTF	TGTGCCAGCAGTGAGGTGGGGGGCATGGACTATGGCTACACCTTC
TRBV28	NA	TRBJ2-7	many	CASSGTGYEQYF	TGTGCCAGCTCGGGGACCGGTTACGAGCAGTACTTC
TRBV27	NA	TRBJ1-1	many	CASMDGLNTEAFF	TGTGCCAGCATGGACGGGTTGAACACTGAAGCTTTCTTT
TRBV6-5	NA	TRBJ2-7	many	CASSYSSGSTHEQYF	TGTGCCAGCAGTTATTCGTCGGGAAGTACCCACGAGCAGTACTTC
TRBV4-3	NA	TRBJ1-1	many	CASSQGSGLLFGAFF	TGCGCCAGCAGCCAAGGTTCGGGGCTCCTTTTTGGCGCTTTCTTT
TRBV10-3	TRBD2	TRBJ2-7	NA	CAISAGGGTSYEQYF	TGTGCCATCAGTGCTGGCGGGGGGACTTCCTACGAGCAGTACTTC